These 19 T cell receptor beta chains were sequenced from one sample in a study of blood T cell repertoires in COVID-19. The repertoire was sequenced with immunoSEQ multiplex PCR; TCRdb's copy has only in-frame clones and lacks some. Among 300,000 to 400,000 clones, approximately 87% were seen once, and the ten largest hold about 0.89%. The sample was PBMCs or T cells enriched from blood (not recorded which). All receptors come from a woman aged 25 to 39 with acute COVID-19.

This clone is a singleton in its sample. J is TRBJ2-3 and V is TRBV19; D call uncertain. Per germline, CDR1 LNHDA and CDR2 SQIVND (reference sequence). The length of the CDR3 is 13 residues. Trimming cost V 5 bases and J 4 bases, with 10 bases left between them. As DNA, the CDR3 is TGTGCCAGTAGTCAGAACGTCGCAGATACGCAGTATTTT. This translates into CASSQNVADTQYF.

This sequence joins TRBV5-1 and TRBJ2-3; TRBD1 aligns across 8 bases. V lost 3 bases and J lost 4; bases outside the gene matches: 10. Germline-derived CDR1 and CDR2 are SGHRS and YFSETQ. The CDR3 has 16 amino acids. Here the CDR3 reads CASSSGQGEPSDTQYF. The DNA for the CDR3 is TGCGCCAGCAGCTCTGGACAGGGAGAACCCTCAGATACGCAGTATTTT.

The V and J genes are TRBV4-3 and TRBJ2-7, with 7 nucleotides matching TRBD2. Trimming at V came to 0 bases and at J to 2 bases, leaving 1 base not matched to a gene. In germline, CDR1 is LGHNA, CDR2 YSLEER. CDR3 size: 14 residues. Here the CDR3 reads CASSQEGGAYEQYF. In DNA form, the CDR3 reads TGCGCCAGCAGCCAAGAGGGGGGGGCCTACGAGCAGTACTTC.

The V and J genes are TRBV12-5 and TRBJ2-1; TRBD2 matches at 9 bases. From germline, CDR1 is LGHNT and CDR2 FRNRAP. Trimming cost V 1 base and J 8 bases; bases outside gene matches: 6. CDR3 length: 15 amino acids. CDR3 in amino acids: CASGLGGLASDEQFF. The CDR3 DNA reads TGTGCTAGTGGTTTGGGGGGACTAGCAAGCGATGAGCAGTTCTTC.

The rearrangement links TRBV30 to TRBJ2-3, with D hard to call. The length of the CDR3 is 15 residues. Deletions cut 3 bases from V and 2 bases from J, with 15 bases between. CDR1 and CDR2 from the germline V gene are GTSNPN and SVGIG (reference sequence). The CDR3 DNA sequence: TGTGCCTGGAGAGGCAGGCCCCTCGTCACAGATACGCAGTATTTT. Encoded protein: CAWRGRPLVTDTQYF. Full variable domain (outside the CDR3, taken from reference TRBV30 and TRBJ2-3): SQTIHQWPATLVQPVGSPLSLECTVEGTSNPNLYWYRQAAGRGLQLLFYSVGIGQISSEVPQNLSASRPQDRQFILSSKKLLLSDSGFYLCAWRGRPLVTDTQYFGPGTRLTVL.

This clone has more than one count but fewer than ten. This CDR3 is CASSGPSGVSYEQYF. Here the CDR3 DNA reads TGCGCCAGCAGTGGACCTAGCGGGGTATCCTACGAGCAGTACTTC. This chain links TRBV10-1 with TRBJ2-7, with 9 bases lining up with TRBD2. The V and J ends lost 4 bases and 1 base, in that order; junction bases with no gene match: 5. The germline V gene encodes CDR1 WNHNN and CDR2 SYGVQD (reference sequence). CDR3 length equals 15 residues.

The J gene is TRBJ2-2, the V gene TRBV4-1, with 7 bases identical to TRBD1. Germline V gene sequence: CDR1 MGHRA, CDR2 YSYEKL. This CDR3 has 18 residues. J was trimmed by 4 bases and V by 0 bases; bases with no gene match: 11. The CDR3 reads CASSQDLTGEGPTGELFF. CDR3 nucleotide sequence: TGCGCCAGCAGCCAAGACCTAACAGGGGAAGGGCCCACCGGGGAGCTGTTTTTT.

The chain recombines TRBV30 with TRBJ2-3, with 9 bases aligning to TRBD2. The trim removed 0 bases at V and 1 base at J, leaving 2 bases unmatched. Germline CDR1 reads GTSNPN; CDR2 reads SVGIG (reference sequence). The CDR3 has 15 residues. CDR3 protein: CAWSVPSGGTDTQYF. CDR3 sequence (DNA): TGTGCCTGGAGTGTACCTAGCGGGGGCACAGATACGCAGTATTTT.

Points on this clone: In the same sample, other DNA sequences code for this CDR3. This chain connects TRBV7-3 to TRBJ2-2; maybe TRBD1 (5 bases). CDR1 and CDR2 from the germline V gene are SGHTA and FQGTGA. Trimming stripped 4 bases from V and 4 bases from J, with 10 bases between. The CDR3 has 14 residues. CDR3: CASSSQGFTGELFF. The CDR3 nucleotides are TGTGCCAGCAGCTCGCAGGGATTCACCGGGGAGCTGTTTTTT.

The rearrangement uses TRBV6-5 and TRBJ2-7; D perhaps matches TRBD1 (6 bases). Per germline, CDR1 MNHEY and CDR2 SVGAGI. V was cut by 4 bases and J by 1 base, with 14 bases left in between. The CDR3 runs 15 residues. The CDR3 DNA is TGTGCCAGCAGTTCCGGGTGGACAGAGTCCTACGAGCAGTACTTC. Protein product: CASSSGWTESYEQYF.

V usage is TRBV5-1 and J usage is TRBJ2-1, with 8 bases that match TRBD2. Germline V gene data show CDR1 as SGHRS and CDR2 as YFSETQ. The junction had 6 bases not matched to a gene; V was cut back by 4 bases and J by 3 bases. The CDR3 runs to 15 residues. The CDR3 protein is CASSSSGEDYNEQFF. The CDR3 DNA is TGCGCCAGCAGCAGTAGCGGGGAGGACTACAATGAGCAGTTCTTC.

The rearrangement uses TRBV7-9 and TRBJ2-5; 10 bases align to TRBD1. V shed 2 bases and J 2 bases; nucleotides not matched to a gene: 5. The CDR3 totals 16 residues. Germline V gives CDR1 SEHNR, CDR2 FQNEAQ (reference sequence). The CDR3 protein is CASSLSDRGLQETQYF. The CDR3 nucleotides are TGTGCCAGCAGCTTAAGTGACAGGGGGCTTCAAGAGACCCAGTACTTC.

The CDR3 is CASSLQTISTSGEYYEQYF. For the CDR3, the DNA is TGCGCCAGCAGCCTCCAGACCATCTCGACTAGCGGGGAATACTACGAGCAGTACTTC. The J gene is TRBJ2-7, the V gene TRBV4-1; 11 bases fit TRBD2. Trimming removed 4 bases from V and 3 bases from J; junction bases left unmatched: 17. This CDR3 has 19 residues. The germline CDR1 and CDR2 sequences are MGHRA and YSYEKL.

The chain joins TRBV28 to TRBJ2-7, with D maybe TRBD1 (6 bases). Germline lookup yields CDR1 MDHEN and CDR2 SYDVKM. V was shortened by 2 bases and J by 2 bases, with 7 bases between the two germline ends. The CDR3 runs to 13 residues. The CDR3, as DNA: TGTGCCAGCAGTTTAACAGGGACCTACGAGCAGTACTTC. Translated, it gives CASSLTGTYEQYF.

V gene TRBV14 combines with J gene TRBJ2-4; D call uncertain. V lost 4 bases and J lost 7, with 11 bases in between. CDR3 size: 13 residues. Germline values: CDR1 SGHDN, CDR2 FVKESK. The CDR3 DNA sequence: TGTGCCAGCAGCCCTGGGCTTTATAACATTCAGTACTTC. It translates to CASSPGLYNIQYF.

The chain links TRBV7-3 to TRBJ2-1; 10 nucleotides line up with TRBD1. CDR3 size: 18 residues. Germline lookup yields CDR1 SGHTA and CDR2 FQGTGA. Unmatched junction bases numbered 16, after V lost 5 bases and J lost 6 bases. As DNA, the CDR3 is TGTGCCAGCAGCCCCCGGGACAGGGGTGTCAGTTTGAGCAATGAGCAGTTCTTC. Amino acid sequence: CASSPRDRGVSLSNEQFF.

This clone appeared a single time. The V call is TRBV2, the J call TRBJ1-5, with 9 bases fitting TRBD1. CDR1 is SNHLY, CDR2 FYNNEI, per germline. The CDR3 totals 16 residues. Trimming cost V 6 bases and J 6 bases; bases outside gene matches: 12. CDR3 protein: CASSTPGQGPSQPQHF. In DNA form, the CDR3 reads TGTGCCAGCAGCACACCGGGACAGGGTCCCTCTCAGCCCCAGCATTTT.

This clone was counted only a few times. The chain links TRBV7-2 to TRBJ2-5, with TRBD2 as a possible D gene (6 bases). The V gene's germline CDR1 is SGHTA and CDR2 FQGNSA. Trimming took 1 base from V and 1 from J, leaving 10 bases between them. The CDR3 has 15 amino acids. The CDR3 DNA is TGTGCCAGCAGCTTAGTGGAGGGGCCCCAAGAGACCCAGTACTTC. It translates to CASSLVEGPQETQYF.

This clone was recorded only once. The J gene is TRBJ2-7, the V gene TRBV5-1, with TRBD2 matching over 12 bases. Germline V gives CDR1 SGHRS, CDR2 YFSETQ. The CDR3 spans 15 residues. J lost 2 bases, V lost 3 bases, and 3 bases had no gene match. The CDR3 loop is CASSSTSGGPYEQYF. CDR3 DNA sequence: TGCGCCAGCAGCTCAACTAGCGGGGGGCCCTACGAGCAGTACTTC.